These 8 T cell receptor beta chains were all obtained from the same sample, sequenced in a study of read filtering for tumor transcriptome and immune sequencing. This library used approximately 0.4 ug RNA and molecular barcoded adaptors spanning alpha/delta and beta/gamma chains. TCRdb processed the reads anew with MiXCR; each CDR3 protein has one entry. The sample yields approximately 61,000 distinct CDR3 sequences, roughly 19% seen once. Specimen: a population of CD138-negative cells sorted from bone marrow. All receptors derive from a donor aged 40 or over with multiple myeloma.

The sample holds many counts of this clonotype. V usage is TRBV7-2 and J usage is TRBJ2-3, with TRBD2 identical over 7 bases. J lost 3 bases, V lost 5 bases, and 5 bases had no gene match. In germline, CDR1 is SGHTA, CDR2 FQGNSA. The CDR3 spans 14 residues. CDR3 bases: TGTGCCAGCAGCCCTAGCGGAGCGACAGATACGCAGTATTTT. As protein: CASSPSGATDTQYF.

This clonotype was seen repeatedly, ten times or more. This chain uses TRBV28 with TRBJ1-5; the D is unclear. V gave up 5 bases and J gave up 5 bases, with 16 bases separating them. Germline V gives CDR1 MDHEN, CDR2 SYDVKM. The CDR3 sequence is 15 residues long. For the CDR3, the DNA is TGTGCCAGCAGTCTTGCGGGCCCAAGGCATCAGCCCCAGCATTTT. It specifies CASSLAGPRHQPQHF.

This clonotype appeared many times. The CDR3 DNA is TGTGCCAGCATCACTAGCGGGAGGGGGTTCGATGAGCAGTTCTTC. Amino acids: CASITSGRGFDEQFF. The chain has TRBV5-6 and TRBJ2-1; 13 bases align to TRBD2. The trim removed 6 bases at V and 8 bases at J, leaving 8 bases unmatched. From germline, CDR1 is SGHDT and CDR2 YYEEEE. The CDR3 consists of 15 residues.

This chain uses TRBV20-1 with TRBJ2-1; D could derive from TRBD1 or TRBD2 (5 bases each). Per germline, CDR1 DFQATT and CDR2 SNEGSKA (reference sequence). This CDR3 region has 13 residues. Trimming removed 4 bases at V and 8 bases at J, with 15 bases between. For the CDR3, the DNA is TGCAGTGCTACGGGACCCAACGGCGATGAGCAGTTCTTC. It is translated as CSATGPNGDEQFF.

This clonotype was seen many times. This rearrangement joins TRBV21-1 to TRBJ2-6; the table's D call, TRBD1, has no DNA check behind it. TRBV21-1 is marked as a pseudogene. CDR3 length: 17 amino acids. The CDR3 here is CASSKVMGGFGANVLTF. DNA of the CDR3: TGTGCCAGCAGCAAAGTAATGGGGGGGTTTGGGGCCAACGTCCTGACTTTC.

V and J are TRBV6-6 and TRBJ2-2; no clear D gene. Germline lookup yields CDR1 MNHNY and CDR2 SVGAGI (reference sequence). Trimming cost V 3 bases and J 5 bases, with 7 bases left between them. The CDR3 spans 13 residues. This CDR3 reads CASSYLGTGELFF. DNA of the CDR3: TGTGCCAGCAGTTATCTGGGGACCGGGGAGCTGTTTTTT.

This clonotype was seen a single time. A much larger clone lies one base from this, so it may be a read error. This chain uses TRBV11-3 with TRBJ2-3; possible D gene TRBD2, 6 bases. The length of the CDR3 is 15 residues. Germline CDR1 is SGHNT and CDR2 is YENEEA. CDR3 in amino acids: CASSLGEVDADTRYF. The DNA for the CDR3 is TGTGCCAGCAGCTTAGGGGAGGTAGACGCAGATACGCGGTATTTT.

This clonotype has only a few counts. The rearrangement joins TRBV18 to TRBJ2-1, with 8 nucleotides matching TRBD2. The CDR3 contains 16 residues. Per germline, CDR1 KGHSH and CDR2 LQKENI. V dropped 3 bases and J dropped 7; count of bases not matched to a gene: 11. CDR3 region: CASSPNGGAILNEQFF. The CDR3 DNA sequence: TGTGCCAGCTCACCGAACGGGGGGGCCATTTTGAATGAGCAGTTCTTC.